This is a list of T cell receptor beta chains from one sample in a study of cytomegalovirus exposure and HLA in healthy donors. The table came from immunoSEQ multiplex PCR; TCRdb's copy has only in-frame clones and leaves some out. The table has some 180,000 clones, 80% seen once. Sequencing was done on a sample of PBMCs. The source is a girl under 18 in good health and CMV-seropositive. Both conserved end residues are part of each CDR3. Each record gives: J gene, CDR3 length, V gene, D gene, clone size, CDR3 protein, CDR3 DNA. The D gene is left open where the match is weak. Clone size is shown for a subset of rows, as once, few, many or a class of expanded clone.

TRBJ2-7 14 TRBV6-5 TRBD1 once CASSRGQGSYEQYF TGTGCCAGCAGTCGCGGACAGGGGTCCTACGAGCAGTACTTC
TRBJ2-5 15 TRBV5-8 . . CASSFLAEARETQYF TGTGCCAGCAGCTTTTTGGCGGAAGCCAGAGAGACCCAGTACTTC
TRBJ2-1 18 TRBV7-9 . . CASSLHIGLAVSYNEQFF TGTGCCAGCAGCTTACACATAGGCTTAGCGGTCTCCTACAATGAGCAGTTCTTC
TRBJ2-7 15 TRBV11-2 TRBD2 few CASSLGGRAAYEQYF TGTGCCAGCAGCTTAGGCGGGAGGGCGGCCTACGAGCAGTACTTC
TRBJ2-1 14 TRBV6-1 . many CASRPTGPHNEQFF TGTGCCAGCAGGCCGACAGGCCCTCACAATGAGCAGTTCTTC
TRBJ1-2 14 TRBV5-1 TRBD1 . CASSYRTGDYGYTF TGCGCCAGCAGCTACCGGACAGGGGACTATGGCTACACCTTC
TRBJ2-3 15 TRBV5-4 TRBD2 . CASSLPGGGADTQYF TGTGCCAGCAGCCTACCGGGGGGGGGCGCAGATACGCAGTATTTT
TRBJ2-1 16 TRBV6-6 . . CASSSGQLSSYNEQFF TGTGCCAGCAGTTCCGGACAGTTGAGCTCCTACAATGAGCAGTTCTTC
TRBJ2-3 16 TRBV5-1 TRBD2 . CASSLDGGSSTDTQYF TGCGCCAGCAGCTTGGATGGCGGGAGTAGCACAGATACGCAGTATTTT
TRBJ2-1 18 TRBV7-3 TRBD2 . CASSLRGRLAEGGNEQFF TGTGCCAGCAGCTTAAGGGGGAGACTAGCGGAAGGGGGGAATGAGCAGTTCTTC
TRBJ1-1 13 TRBV14 . . CASSRVTGTEAFF TGTGCCAGCAGCCGTGTTACGGGCACTGAAGCTTTCTTT
TRBJ1-3 13 TRBV30 . . CAWMGNPGNTIYF TGTGCCTGGATGGGCAATCCTGGAAACACCATATATTTT
TRBJ1-5 13 TRBV27 . once CASSYRVDQPQHF TGTGCCAGCAGTTACCGCGTCGATCAGCCCCAGCATTTT